Listed below are T cell receptor beta chains from one sample, sequenced in a study of neurological immune-mediated disorders. TCRdb re-called the 5' RACE reads through MiXCR, storing one row per CDR3 protein. This table has roughly 76,000 distinct CDR3 sequences, around an eighth appearing once. Sequencing input: PBMCs. All receptors derive from a woman aged 50 to 65 in good health. CDR3s include the opening cysteine and the closing phenylalanine or tryptophan. D genes are given only for firm matches. Part of the rows lack a size; the others show once, few, many or a class for expanded clones.

j_gene: TRBJ2-7
v_gene: TRBV29-1
d_gene: TRBD1
abundance: many
CDR3nt: TGCAGCGTTGAAACAGGGGGTCCCCCCTACGAGCAGTACTTC
CDR3aa: CSVETGGPPYEQYF

j_gene: TRBJ1-1
v_gene: TRBV5-1
d_gene: .
abundance: many
CDR3nt: TGCGCCAGCAGCTCTGATATGAACACTGAAGCTTTCTTT
CDR3aa: CASSSDMNTEAFF

j_gene: TRBJ2-1
v_gene: TRBV20-1
d_gene: TRBD2
abundance: many
CDR3nt: TGCAGTGCTTCGCCGGGAGGGAACCCGCGGCAGTTCTTC
CDR3aa: CSASPGGNPRQFF

j_gene: TRBJ1-6
v_gene: TRBV25-1
d_gene: TRBD1
abundance: many
CDR3nt: TGTGCCAGCACCGTACAGGGGGGCTCACCCCTCCACTTT
CDR3aa: CASTVQGGSPLHF

j_gene: TRBJ1-1
v_gene: TRBV5-1
d_gene: .
abundance: many
CDR3nt: TGCGCCAGCAGCTTGGCCTTAGGGGGCACTGAAGCTTTCTTT
CDR3aa: CASSLALGGTEAFF

j_gene: TRBJ1-5
v_gene: TRBV10-3
d_gene: TRBD1
abundance: many
CDR3nt: TGTGCCATCAGTGAGGGGAGGGGGCTTGGGCAGCCCCAGCATTTT
CDR3aa: CAISEGRGLGQPQHF

j_gene: TRBJ1-2
v_gene: TRBV20-1
d_gene: .
abundance: many
CDR3nt: TGCAGTGCTAGGGGCCGGGACACCTTGGATGGCTACACCTTC
CDR3aa: CSARGRDTLDGYTF

j_gene: TRBJ1-6
v_gene: TRBV5-1
d_gene: TRBD1
abundance: many
CDR3nt: TGCGCCAGCAGCTTGGTTCCAGGGGGCGCGCCTTCACCCCTCCACTTT
CDR3aa: CASSLVPGGAPSPLHF

j_gene: TRBJ2-5
v_gene: TRBV5-1
d_gene: .
abundance: .
CDR3nt: TGCGCCAGCAGCGGGGATCAAGAGACCCAGTACTTC
CDR3aa: CASSGDQETQYF

j_gene: TRBJ2-3
v_gene: TRBV5-1
d_gene: .
abundance: many
CDR3nt: TGCGCCAGCAGAGGAGCAGATACGCAGTATTTT
CDR3aa: CASRGADTQYF

j_gene: TRBJ2-2
v_gene: TRBV20-1
d_gene: .
abundance: many
CDR3nt: TGCAGTGCTATAAACACCGGGGAGCTGTTTTTT
CDR3aa: CSAINTGELFF

j_gene: TRBJ2-7
v_gene: TRBV3-1
d_gene: .
abundance: few
CDR3nt: TGTGCCAGCAGCCCTAATACGGGGATCGGCGGCGAGCAGTACTTC
CDR3aa: CASSPNTGIGGEQYF

j_gene: TRBJ1-3
v_gene: TRBV5-5
d_gene: TRBD1
abundance: many
CDR3nt: TGTGCCAGCAGTCCCCGACAGGGGGTAAACACCATATATTTT
CDR3aa: CASSPRQGVNTIYF

j_gene: TRBJ1-1
v_gene: TRBV20-1
d_gene: .
abundance: .
CDR3nt: TGCAGTTTGGTGGAGTCGGGGGACACTGAAGCTTTCTTT
CDR3aa: CSLVESGDTEAFF

j_gene: TRBJ1-6
v_gene: TRBV5-1
d_gene: TRBD1
abundance: .
CDR3nt: TGCGCCAGCAGCTTGCAGGGGACAGGGAGCTCCTATAATTCACCCCTCCACTTT
CDR3aa: CASSLQGTGSSYNSPLHF

j_gene: TRBJ2-1
v_gene: TRBV7-9
d_gene: .
abundance: few
CDR3nt: TGTGCCAGCAGACCAATGCAGGGTGAGCAGTTCTTC
CDR3aa: CASRPMQGEQFF

j_gene: TRBJ2-7
v_gene: TRBV20-1
d_gene: TRBD2
abundance: many
CDR3nt: TGCAGTGCTAGACTAGCGGAGTACGAGCAGTACTTC
CDR3aa: CSARLAEYEQYF

j_gene: TRBJ1-2
v_gene: TRBV5-1
d_gene: .
abundance: .
CDR3nt: TGCGCCAGCAGCTTGGAAACAGATAACTATGGCTACACCTTC
CDR3aa: CASSLETDNYGYTF

j_gene: TRBJ2-7
v_gene: TRBV7-6
d_gene: TRBD1
abundance: many
CDR3nt: TGTGCCAGCAGCCGAAACTCCGGGACAGCCGAGCAGTACTTC
CDR3aa: CASSRNSGTAEQYF

j_gene: TRBJ2-7
v_gene: TRBV6-5
d_gene: TRBD1
abundance: many
CDR3nt: TGTGCCAGCAGTTACTGGACAGGGACGGGCGAGCAGTACTTC
CDR3aa: CASSYWTGTGEQYF

j_gene: TRBJ1-4
v_gene: TRBV5-1
d_gene: .
abundance: many
CDR3nt: TGCGCCAGCAACCCGGGACCAGGGGATGAAAAACTGTTTTTT
CDR3aa: CASNPGPGDEKLFF

j_gene: TRBJ1-6
v_gene: TRBV28
d_gene: .
abundance: many
CDR3nt: TGTGCCAGCAGACGCCTCGCAGTGCCGAATTCACCCCTCCACTTT
CDR3aa: CASRRLAVPNSPLHF

j_gene: TRBJ1-1
v_gene: TRBV5-1
d_gene: .
abundance: many
CDR3nt: TGCGCCAGCAGCTTGGTAGGCACCTACCTGAACACTGAAGCTTTCTTT
CDR3aa: CASSLVGTYLNTEAFF

j_gene: TRBJ2-1
v_gene: TRBV20-1
d_gene: TRBD2
abundance: few
CDR3nt: TGCAGTGCCGTCCTGGCGGGAGGGCCCTATGAGCAGTTCTTC
CDR3aa: CSAVLAGGPYEQFF

j_gene: TRBJ1-1
v_gene: TRBV6-5
d_gene: TRBD1
abundance: many
CDR3nt: TGTGCCAGCAGTTACCGGGACAGTGAAGCTTTCTTT
CDR3aa: CASSYRDSEAFF

j_gene: TRBJ2-7
v_gene: TRBV5-1
d_gene: .
abundance: many
CDR3nt: TGCGCCAGCAGCTCCTCATCCTACGAGCAGTACTTC
CDR3aa: CASSSSSYEQYF